This T cell receptor beta chain was sequenced for a study of T cell responses to AZD1222 COVID-19 vaccine. Study-level points and caveats: Spike-specific TCRs gained breadth and depth after people received two AZD1222 doses. Every sample of the repertoires postdated the peak T cell response. Regions left unmutated in variants are reportedly the target of nearly half of spike-specific TCRs. Only a handful of AZD1222 recipients were seropositive at baseline.

Sequencing used immunoSEQ multiplex PCR; TCRdb keeps in-frame clones, though not all of them. The sample has approximately 130,000 clones, 88% seen once. Turning to this clone: Its antigen remains unidentified.

The sequence was obtained from an adult who received the AZD1222 COVID-19 vaccine. The sequencing used peripheral blood, collected 28 days after the second AZD1222 dose.

The CDR3 loop is CASSEVAQGYEQYF. The DNA of the CDR3 is TGTGCCAGCAGTGAAGTCGCTCAGGGTTACGAGCAGTACTTC. The chain has TRBV2 and TRBJ2-7; possible D gene TRBD1, 5 bases. V lost 1 base, J lost 4 bases, and 11 bases lay in between. There are 14 residues in the CDR3. Germline CDR1 is SNHLY and CDR2 is FYNNEI.